This T cell receptor (beta chain) comes out of a study of T-cell memory formation after mild COVID-19. Study-wide points: That cross-reactive memory joined was suggested by some responding clones appearing in pre-infection memory.

The CDR3 loop spans 12 amino acids. Germline V CDR1 and CDR2: SGHAT, FQNNGV. With 3 bases removed from V and 1 base from J, the gap between germline ends came to 1 base. This clonotype was seen more than once but under ten times. Its antigen remains unknown. TCRdb analysed the 5' RACE reads with MiXCR anew, one entry per CDR3 protein. This repertoire shows approximately 65,000 distinct CDR3 sequences, 9.3% found once; its top ten account for less than 1.5%. The sequence was obtained from a young man who had mild COVID-19 (a few samples of this study predate the infection). Cell type and time point are not known. The sequencing sample was made of PBMCs or a T cell subset sorted from them (not recorded which). The chain couples TRBV11-2 to TRBJ1-3; no clear D gene. CDR3 region: CASSLSGNTIYF. In DNA, the CDR3 is TGTGCCAGCAGCTTGTCTGGAAACACCATATATTTT.